One sample yielded the 29 T cell receptor beta chains listed below, sequenced in a study. TCRdb fed the RT-PCR reads into MiXCR, producing one record per CDR3 protein. The data contain about 680,000 distinct CDR3 sequences, 14% of them singletons. The sequencing input was memory CD4+ T cells from blood. These receptors were collected from a female donor in good health, serving as a healthy control.

This clonotype was counted only a few times. The chain combines TRBV20-1 with TRBJ1-5; D might be TRBD1 (5 bases). Germline assignment: CDR1 DFQATT and CDR2 SNEGSKA (reference sequence). Trimming took 5 bases from V and 7 from J, leaving 12 bases between them. The CDR3 contains 12 residues. CDR3 sequence: CSAFQGGQPQHF. The CDR3 DNA reads TGCAGTGCTTTTCAGGGTGGCCAGCCCCAGCATTTT.

The CDR3 DNA reads as TGTGCCAGCATCGATGGGGTACTGAAGGAGCAGTACTTC. It encodes CASIDGVLKEQYF. The chain combines TRBV28 with TRBJ2-7; D unresolved. CDR1 and CDR2 from the germline V gene are MDHEN and SYDVKM. This CDR3 has 13 amino acids. Trimming removed 7 bases at V and 7 bases at J, with 17 bases between.

This clonotype was counted at least ten times. The chain has TRBV28 and TRBJ2-4; TRBD2 might be the D (6 bases). V lost 7 bases and J 0 bases, leaving 16 bases between the germline ends. The CDR3 has 16 residues. Germline V CDR1 and CDR2: MDHEN, SYDVKM. The CDR3, as DNA: TGTGCCAGCACCACGACGGGAGCCTTAGCCAAAAACATTCAGTACTTC. It codes for CASTTTGALAKNIQYF.

This clonotype appeared many times. This chain links TRBV5-1 with TRBJ2-1; 7 nucleotides agree with TRBD1. The V gene end was trimmed by 4 bases and the J gene end by 5 bases; junction bases not matched to a gene: 6. This CDR3 region has 14 residues. Germline V gene lookup returns CDR1 SGHRS and CDR2 YFSETQ. CDR3 sequence: CASSDRVVDNEQFF. In DNA form, the CDR3 reads TGCGCCAGCAGCGACAGGGTTGTCGACAATGAGCAGTTCTTC.

The table lists this clonotype with a few counts. V is TRBV20-1 and J is TRBJ2-3; the D gene is possibly TRBD1 (6 bases). The CDR3 loop spans 12 amino acids. Germline lookup yields CDR1 DFQATT and CDR2 SNEGSKA (reference sequence). Trimming left V 5 bases short and J 4 bases short, with 10 bases between. The CDR3 sequence is CSALPGADTQYF. The CDR3 DNA reads as TGCAGTGCTCTTCCAGGGGCAGATACGCAGTATTTT.

The table lists this clonotype with many counts. The chain employs TRBV30 and TRBJ1-2; 9 bases map to TRBD1. CDR3 length: 13 residues. CDR1 is GTSNPN, CDR2 SVGIG, per germline (reference sequence). V shed 3 bases and J 3 bases; nucleotides not matched to a gene: 2. The chain's CDR3 is CAWRGTGHYGYTF. DNA for the CDR3: TGTGCCTGGAGGGGGACAGGGCACTATGGCTACACCTTC.

This clonotype has a count of ten or more. The rearrangement joins TRBV7-6 to TRBJ2-5; TRBD2 might be the D (6 bases). Germline V gene data show CDR1 as SGHVS and CDR2 as FNYEAQ. The CDR3 has 17 residues. Deletions cut 0 bases from V and 5 bases from J, with 19 bases between. As DNA, the CDR3 is TGTGCCAGCAGCTTAGCGCCGACGTTAGCGGAGGGGGAGACCCAGTACTTC. As protein: CASSLAPTLAEGETQYF.

This clonotype came up many times. The V and J genes are TRBV20-1 and TRBJ2-2, with D possibly TRBD2 on 5 matching bases. V lost 0 bases, J lost 5 bases, and 7 bases lay in between. The CDR3 covers 13 residues. Per the germline V gene, CDR1 is DFQATT and CDR2 is SNEGSKA (reference sequence). The CDR3 loop is CSARDRGTGELFF. The CDR3 nucleotides read TGCAGTGCTAGAGATCGGGGAACCGGGGAGCTGTTTTTT.

Written as DNA, the CDR3 is TGCGCCAGCAGCCTCATGCCGGGACAGAGCTCCTACGAGCAGTACTTC. This translates into CASSLMPGQSSYEQYF. The chain has TRBV5-1 and TRBJ2-7; 7 bases are shared with TRBD1. The germline gives CDR1 SGHRS, CDR2 YFSETQ. Unmatched junction bases numbered 10, after V lost 4 bases and J lost 0 bases. There are 16 residues in the CDR3.

In DNA form, the CDR3 reads TGTGCTACTTGGGATTTCCCCAGTGCCCACGAGCAGTACTTC. Translated: CATWDFPSAHEQYF. This chain uses TRBV6-2 or TRBV6-3 with TRBJ2-7; no definite D call. This CDR3 is built from 14 residues. The germline gives CDR1 MNHEY, CDR2 SVGEGT.

This chain connects TRBV7-9 to TRBJ2-3; D unresolved. Germline V gene lookup returns CDR1 SEHNR and CDR2 FQNEAQ (reference sequence). Trimming took 7 bases from V and 3 from J, leaving 5 bases between them. The CDR3 runs 11 residues. The CDR3 spells CASTATDTQYF. As DNA, the CDR3 is TGTGCCAGCACGGCGACAGATACGCAGTATTTT.

The rearrangement uses TRBV20-1 and TRBJ2-1; 12 bases align to TRBD2. V lost 0 bases to trimming and J lost 9 bases; unmatched junction nucleotides: 6. This CDR3 is built from 15 residues. Germline V gene data show CDR1 as DFQATT and CDR2 as SNEGSKA (reference sequence). Here the CDR3 reads CSARDPGLAGTEQFF. Written as DNA, the CDR3 is TGCAGTGCTAGAGATCCCGGACTAGCGGGAACTGAGCAGTTCTTC.

Details on this clonotype: Given a much more abundant clone one base away, this may be a read error. The chain combines TRBV5-1 with TRBJ2-1; TRBD2 is a possible D gene (5 bases). Germline V lookup: CDR1 SGHRS, CDR2 YFSETQ. V shed 4 bases and J shed 5 bases, with 19 bases lying between them. The CDR3 runs to 16 residues. The CDR3, as DNA: TGCGCCAGCAGCATAAGTCCGGGATCCGGCGACAATGAGCAGTTCTTC. It specifies CASSISPGSGDNEQFF.

This chain uses TRBV5-1 with TRBJ2-1; D gene uncertain. The CDR3 consists of 13 residues. CDR1 is SGHRS, CDR2 YFSETQ, per germline. Trimming pared 2 bases from V and 4 bases from J, leaving 7 bases between. CDR3 loop: CASSLTPYNEQFF. DNA of the CDR3: TGCGCCAGCAGCTTAACCCCATACAATGAGCAGTTCTTC.

This clonotype has more than one count but fewer than ten. This chain links TRBV4-2 with TRBJ2-3; 12 positions match TRBD2. CDR3 size: 19 residues. The V and J ends lost 3 bases and 6 bases, in that order; junction bases with no gene match: 16. Germline CDR1 LGHNA, CDR2 YNFKEQ. The CDR3 reads CASSQAATPGLAGYDTQYF. The CDR3 nucleotides are TGTGCCAGCAGCCAGGCAGCAACGCCGGGACTAGCGGGTTATGATACGCAGTATTTT.

This clonotype was counted at least ten times. Germline and junction disagree at one end, which may indicate a read error. This chain joins TRBV29-1 and TRBJ2-5; 8 bases are a match to TRBD1. The CDR3 length is 9 residues. CDR1 is SQVTM and CDR2 is ANQGSEA in the germline V gene. This CDR3 is CSVTGGPDF. In DNA form, the CDR3 reads TGCAGCGTCACAGGGGGTCCAGACTTC.

This clonotype was counted many times. The chain links TRBV4-1 to TRBJ2-3; 13 bases are shared with TRBD2. This CDR3 is built from 18 residues. The ends lost 0 bases at V and 4 bases at J; junction bases unmatched: 7. Germline lookup yields CDR1 MGHRA and CDR2 YSYEKL. This chain's CDR3 is CASSQDPGLAGVADTQYF. CDR3 nucleotides: TGCGCCAGCAGCCAAGATCCTGGACTAGCGGGAGTGGCAGATACGCAGTATTTT.

This clonotype occurred once. This chain uses TRBV27 with TRBJ2-7, with D tentatively TRBD1 or TRBD2 (5 bases each). V dropped 5 bases and J dropped 2 bases, with 16 bases sitting between them. Germline V gene lookup returns CDR1 MNHEY and CDR2 SMNVEV (reference sequence). The CDR3 sequence is 15 residues long. The DNA of the CDR3 is TGTGCCAGCAGTCCGGAGCGGACACGGGCCTACGAGCAGTACTTC. Translation gives CASSPERTRAYEQYF.

This clonotype has more than one count but fewer than ten. This chain links TRBV7-2 with TRBJ1-2, with a weak D call TRBD1 (5 bases). Per the germline V gene, CDR1 is SGHTA and CDR2 is FQGNSA. The CDR3 has 14 amino acids. V lost 3 bases and J 11 bases, leaving 19 bases between the germline ends. The CDR3 region has the DNA TGTGCCAGCAGCTTGGCGGGAGCAGCCAGGGAGTACACCTTC. It codes for CASSLAGAAREYTF.

This clonotype was recorded many times. The J gene is TRBJ1-5, the V gene TRBV20-1; D gene ambiguous. Germline values: CDR1 DFQATT, CDR2 SNEGSKA (reference sequence). The CDR3 length is 12 residues. Deletions cut 5 bases from V and 3 bases from J, with 8 bases between. The chain's CDR3 is CSAPDDNQPQHF. Here the CDR3 DNA reads TGCAGTGCTCCGGACGACAATCAGCCCCAGCATTTT.

This clonotype was counted between two and nine times. CDR3 sequence: CSARDQQVLTGELFF. CDR3 coding DNA: TGCAGTGCTAGAGATCAACAGGTTCTCACCGGGGAGCTGTTTTTT. The rearrangement uses TRBV20-1 and TRBJ2-2; the D gene is possibly TRBD1 (5 bases). Between the trimmed V and J ends, which lost 0 bases and 4 bases, there was a span of 12 bases. This CDR3 is 15 amino acids long. CDR1 is DFQATT and CDR2 is SNEGSKA in the germline V gene (reference sequence).

The V gene is TRBV5-4, the J gene TRBJ1-2; no reliable D call. The germline CDR1 and CDR2 sequences are SGHNT and YYREEE (reference sequence). This CDR3 spans 13 amino acids. Trimming left V 5 bases short and J 0 bases short, with 8 bases between. CDR3 sequence (DNA): TGTGCCAGCAGGCCGGCACCTAACTATGGCTACACCTTC. Translated, it gives CASRPAPNYGYTF.

This clonotype has at least ten counts. V is TRBV20-1 and J is TRBJ2-3; D is ambiguous. The V end was cut by 6 bases, the J end by 9 bases, with 19 bases between. Germline V lookup: CDR1 DFQATT, CDR2 SNEGSKA (reference sequence). The CDR3 contains 13 residues. This chain's CDR3 is CSASYLPARTQYF. CDR3 coding DNA: TGCAGTGCCAGCTACCTCCCAGCTAGAACGCAGTATTTT.

The V gene is TRBV28, the J gene TRBJ2-3; weak D call: TRBD2 (5 bases). The CDR3 covers 12 residues. V dropped 6 bases and J dropped 4 bases, with 8 bases sitting between them. Germline V CDR1 and CDR2: MDHEN, SYDVKM. The CDR3 region has the DNA TGTGCCAGCAGGTCGAGGGCAGATACGCAGTATTTT. Its translation: CASRSRADTQYF.

This clonotype has just a few counts. J is TRBJ2-7 and V is TRBV9, with 7 bases identical to TRBD2. This CDR3 comprises 14 residues. Germline V gives CDR1 SGDLS, CDR2 YYNGEE. Trimming at V came to 3 bases and at J to 6 bases, leaving 9 bases not matched to a gene. The CDR3 reads CASSATGTTFEQYF. The DNA of the CDR3 is TGTGCCAGCAGCGCCACCGGGACTACCTTCGAGCAGTACTTC.

The chain links TRBV6-2 or TRBV6-3 to TRBJ2-1; D is ambiguous. The CDR3 has 15 residues. CDR1 is MNHEY and CDR2 is SVGEGT in the germline V gene. Trimming left V 6 bases short and J 9 bases short, with 21 bases between. As DNA, the CDR3 is TGTGCCAGCAGAAGTCGCCGAGCTAAGTCCACTGAGCAGTTCTTC. Protein product: CASRSRRAKSTEQFF.

This clonotype was detected ten times or more. V gene TRBV12-5 combines with J gene TRBJ2-1, with 10 bases matching TRBD2. This CDR3 comprises 17 residues. After removal of 1 base from V and 5 bases from J, the junction contained 8 bases not matched to a gene. Germline assignment: CDR1 LGHNT and CDR2 FRNRAP. The chain's CDR3 is CASGLGRAGGTNNEQFF. The CDR3 nucleotides read TGTGCTAGTGGTTTGGGACGAGCGGGGGGGACGAACAATGAGCAGTTCTTC. The full variable domain, rest sourced from reference TRBV12-5 and TRBJ2-1, is DARVTQTPRHKVTEMGQEVTMRCQPILGHNTVFWYRQTMMQGLELLAYFRNRAPLDDSGMPKDRFSAEMPDATLATLKIQPSEPRDSAVYFCASGLGRAGGTNNEQFFGPGTRLTVL.

This clonotype was picked up a small number of times. V usage is TRBV5-1 and J usage is TRBJ2-5, with 7 bases that match TRBD1. The germline V gene has CDR1 SGHRS and CDR2 YFSETQ. The CDR3 length is 12 residues. With V trimmed by 7 bases and J by 3 bases, 3 bases remained unmatched. The CDR3: CASAGTEETQYF. CDR3 DNA sequence: TGCGCCAGCGCCGGGACAGAAGAGACCCAGTACTTC.

The table lists this clonotype with a few counts. The chain has TRBV7-2 and TRBJ2-3, with D possibly TRBD1 on 5 matching bases. Trimming removed 5 bases at V and 2 bases at J, with 14 bases between. CDR1 is SGHTA and CDR2 is FQGNSA in the germline V gene. The length of the CDR3 is 15 residues. The CDR3 region has the DNA TGTGCCAGCAGCCCGTCCGGACATAACACAGATACGCAGTATTTT. This gives the protein CASSPSGHNTDTQYF.